This T cell receptor beta chain is from a study of blood T cell repertoires in COVID-19. Study-level background: The samples span acute and convalescent COVID-19 from the United States, Italy and Spain. Sample material is recorded as cDNA or gDNA derived from T cells, B-cell-depleted T cells, or PBMCs.

The germline V and J ends were trimmed by 5 bases and 4 bases, with 12 bases remaining between them. CDR1 is GTSNPN and CDR2 is SVGIG in the germline V gene (reference sequence). The CDR3 covers 13 residues. This table comes from immunoSEQ multiplex PCR, and its TCRdb copy is limited to in-frame clones, with some not included. The table shows about 670,000 clones, with about nine tenths occurring only once. The rearrangement uses TRBV30 and TRBJ1-3, with D possibly matching TRBD1 (6 bases). What was sequenced was peripheral blood. The sequence was collected from a young woman with acute or convalescent COVID-19. CDR3 bases: TGTGCCTGGGCAAATGGGGGCGGAAACACCATATATTTT. This sequence encodes CAWANGGGNTIYF.